These 4 T cell receptor beta chains were sequenced from one sample in a study of OX40 agonist ivuxolimab in advanced cancers. The table came from immunoSEQ multiplex PCR; TCRdb's copy has only in-frame clones and leaves some out. Seen here are around 62,000 clones, more than 65% observed once, and the top ten hold roughly 2.6%. The specimen was CD4+ or CD8+ T cells sorted from blood, collected in a trial of the OX40 agonist ivuxolimab. Source of these receptors: an adult with an advanced solid tumor such as melanoma, head and neck, liver or kidney cancer.

This clone showed up just a few times. The rearrangement joins TRBV6-5 to TRBJ2-1; no clear D gene. Germline V CDR1 and CDR2: MNHEY, SVGAGI. Trimming cost V 8 bases and J 7 bases, with 12 bases left between them. The CDR3 extends over 12 amino acids. The CDR3 spells CASLNTGNEQFF. The CDR3 DNA sequence: TGTGCCAGCTTAAACACCGGGAATGAGCAGTTCTTC.

This clone was detected a few times. The rearrangement joins TRBV5-1 to TRBJ1-2; D is unresolved. The V gene lost 6 bases and the J gene lost 8 bases, with 14 bases spanning the gap. The CDR3 runs 12 residues. The germline V gene has CDR1 SGHRS and CDR2 YFSETQ. CDR3 bases: TGCGCCAGCAATCGAGACACAGACGGCTACACCTTC. This codes for CASNRDTDGYTF.

This rearrangement joins TRBV10-3 to TRBJ1-1; 9 bases line up with TRBD1. The germline V gene encodes CDR1 ENHRY and CDR2 SYGVKD. The CDR3 extends over 14 amino acids. V lost 6 bases, J lost 3 bases, and 5 bases stayed unmatched. The CDR3 is CAIRGQGFYTEAFF. The CDR3 DNA reads TGTGCCATCAGGGGACAGGGCTTTTACACTGAAGCTTTCTTT.

The chain combines TRBV6-1 with TRBJ2-5; no clear D gene. The CDR3 totals 11 residues. Trimming shortened V by 2 bases and J by 5 bases, and 3 bases separated the two germline ends. The germline V gene encodes CDR1 MNHNS and CDR2 SASEGT. The CDR3 reads CASSELETQYF. The CDR3 DNA follows: TGTGCCAGCAGTGAACTGGAGACCCAGTACTTC.